The 31 T cell receptor beta chains below were found in one sample sequenced in a study of control samples from healthy donors and cancer patients. Method: immunoSEQ multiplex PCR; TCRdb's copy keeps in-frame clones and lacks some. The sample yields 100,000 to 150,000 clones, 85% to 95% seen once. The sample taken for sequencing was blood. Receptors were obtained from a man between 18 and 29 years old in good health.

This clone was recorded only once. This chain joins TRBV4-1 and TRBJ1-2, with TRBD1 identical over 7 bases. After removal of 3 bases from V and 4 bases from J, the junction contained 11 bases not matched to a gene. Germline assignment: CDR1 MGHRA and CDR2 YSYEKL. The CDR3 is 16 residues long. The CDR3 DNA reads TGCGCCAGCAGCCACGTGCTAATCCGGGACAGCTATGGCTACACCTTC. This codes for CASSHVLIRDSYGYTF.

This chain links TRBV30 with TRBJ1-4; the match to TRBD1 covers 9 bases. This CDR3 region has 14 residues. V lost 3 bases and J lost 5; bases outside the gene matches: 4. Germline V lookup: CDR1 GTSNPN, CDR2 SVGIG (reference sequence). DNA of the CDR3: TGTGCCTGGAGCGTGGGACAGGGAAATGAAAAACTGTTTTTT. It encodes CAWSVGQGNEKLFF.

V gene TRBV4-1 combines with J gene TRBJ2-1; possibly TRBD2 for D (7 bases). CDR1 MGHRA and CDR2 YSYEKL come from the germline V gene. V dropped 2 bases and J dropped 5 bases, with 19 bases sitting between them. This CDR3 is 17 amino acids long. CDR3 in amino acids: CASSQPGLRGVDNEQFF. CDR3 sequence (DNA): TGCGCCAGCAGCCAACCGGGACTAAGGGGGGTGGACAATGAGCAGTTCTTC.

This clone came up a few times. The chain recombines TRBV15 with TRBJ2-6, with no clear D. The CDR3 is 17 amino acids. Trimming cost V 0 bases and J 1 base, with 10 bases left between them. In germline, CDR1 is LNHNV, CDR2 YYDKDF (reference sequence). CDR3 amino acids: CATSREGDNSGANVLTF. The CDR3 bases are TGTGCCACCAGCAGAGAGGGTGACAATTCTGGGGCCAACGTCCTGACTTTC.

The chain uses TRBV5-4 and TRBJ1-2; the D gene is possibly TRBD1 (5 bases). Germline loops: CDR1 SGHNT, CDR2 YYREEE (reference sequence). The CDR3 sequence is 13 residues long. Trimming took off 2 bases at V and 5 bases at J, with 10 bases between the two ends. CDR3 coding DNA: TGTGCCAGCAGCTTTCAGGGAGGGTATGGCTACACCTTC. Translating it yields CASSFQGGYGYTF.

The gene calls are TRBV6-1 and TRBJ1-2, with 9 positions matching TRBD1. V gave up 2 bases and J gave up 3 bases; unmatched junction bases: 13. This CDR3 contains 18 residues. CDR1 is MNHNS, CDR2 SASEGT, per germline. CDR3 coding DNA: TGTGCCAGCAGTGAACAAGGGACAGGGATCGTACTTTACTATGGCTACACCTTC. It encodes CASSEQGTGIVLYYGYTF.

This clone showed up just once. The chain recombines TRBV30 with TRBJ1-2; tentatively, D is TRBD1 (5 bases). Germline assignment: CDR1 GTSNPN and CDR2 SVGIG (reference sequence). This CDR3 contains 17 residues. V was clipped by 2 bases and J by 6 bases, with 25 bases between them. In DNA form, the CDR3 reads TGTGCCTGGAGTTCCCGGGTCCCGACAGTGGGGTCACATGGCTACACCTTC. It encodes CAWSSRVPTVGSHGYTF.

This clone was observed a single time. CDR3 nucleotide sequence: TGTGCCAGCAGTGAATATAAACAGGGGGCAAGTGGCTACACCTTC. It codes for CASSEYKQGASGYTF. The chain employs TRBV6-1 and TRBJ1-2; 9 bases are shared with TRBD1. V gave up 2 bases and J gave up 7 bases; unmatched junction bases: 8. Germline V lookup: CDR1 MNHNS, CDR2 SASEGT. The CDR3 is 15 amino acids.

The V and J genes are TRBV7-3 and TRBJ2-7; tentatively, D is TRBD1 (5 bases). This CDR3 has 15 residues. Germline CDR1 and CDR2: SGHTA and FQGTGA. Trimming left V 2 bases short and J 2 bases short, with 13 bases between. The CDR3 sequence is CASSLEAGSTYEQYF. The CDR3 nucleotides read TGTGCCAGCAGCTTAGAGGCAGGGTCCACCTACGAGCAGTACTTC.

In this sample, this clone turned up once. The V call is TRBV9, the J call TRBJ1-6, with TRBD1 matching 10 bases. This CDR3 contains 17 residues. V shed 0 bases, J shed 8 bases, and the junction held 8 bases outside the gene matches. Germline loops: CDR1 SGDLS, CDR2 YYNGEE. CDR3 region: CASSVANTGTGDSPLHF. The DNA of the CDR3 is TGTGCCAGCAGCGTAGCAAACACCGGGACAGGGGATTCACCCCTCCACTTT. The full variable domain, in which reference TRBV9 and TRBJ1-6 provide the parts outside the CDR3, is DSGVTQTPKHLITATGQRVTLRCSPRSGDLSVYWYQQSLDQGLQFLIQYYNGEERAKGNILERFSAQQFPDLHSELNLSSLELGDSALYFCASSVANTGTGDSPLHFGNGTRLTVT.

The chain carries TRBV5-1 and TRBJ1-2; TRBD1 matches 9 bases. Trimming removed 3 bases from V and 5 bases from J; junction bases left unmatched: 2. The germline V gene has CDR1 SGHRS and CDR2 YFSETQ. This CDR3 spans 13 amino acids. Written as DNA, the CDR3 is TGCGCCAGCAGCTCCGGACAGGGGTATGGCTACACCTTC. Its translation is CASSSGQGYGYTF.

The gene calls are TRBV4-1 and TRBJ2-3; tentative D call: TRBD2 (6 bases). CDR1 MGHRA and CDR2 YSYEKL come from the germline V gene. The V end lost 4 bases, the J end lost 0 bases, and 20 bases lay between the germline ends. The CDR3 runs to 18 residues. Here the CDR3 reads CASSLIRTLGLSTDTQYF. CDR3 DNA sequence: TGCGCCAGCAGCCTCATCCGGACTCTCGGACTAAGCACAGATACGCAGTATTTT.

The chain combines TRBV5-5 with TRBJ2-7; 9 nucleotides match TRBD1. Germline CDR1 reads SGHKS; CDR2 reads YYEKEE (reference sequence). The CDR3 runs 14 residues. V shed 1 base and J 7 bases; nucleotides not matched to a gene: 6. This chain's CDR3 is CASSLRTGVREQYF. In DNA form, the CDR3 reads TGTGCCAGCAGCTTGCGGACAGGGGTTAGGGAGCAGTACTTC.

This sequence joins TRBV4-1 and TRBJ2-7; D is perhaps TRBD2 (5 bases). The CDR3 is 14 residues long. V dropped 0 bases and J dropped 4 bases, with 10 bases sitting between them. CDR1 MGHRA and CDR2 YSYEKL come from the germline V gene. CDR3 coding DNA: TGCGCCAGCAGCCAAGATTACAGACTATACGAGCAGTACTTC. This sequence encodes CASSQDYRLYEQYF.

The chain has TRBV5-1 and TRBJ2-7; 11 bases align to TRBD2. The V gene's germline CDR1 is SGHRS and CDR2 YFSETQ. The CDR3 covers 18 residues. V shed 0 bases, J shed 4 bases, and the junction held 12 bases outside the gene matches. CDR3 in amino acids: CASSLAPLVTSGGYEQYF. The DNA of the CDR3 is TGCGCCAGCAGCTTGGCCCCCCTGGTCACTAGCGGGGGTTACGAGCAGTACTTC.

CDR3 sequence: CASREGQGAPGGEQFF. In DNA, the CDR3 is TGTGCCAGCAGGGAGGGACAGGGGGCCCCCGGGGGTGAGCAGTTCTTC. The chain combines TRBV11-2 with TRBJ2-1; TRBD1 aligns across 12 bases. The CDR3 consists of 16 residues. The junction had 12 bases not matched to a gene; V was cut back by 6 bases and J by 9 bases. CDR1 is SGHAT, CDR2 FQNNGV, per germline.

The chain recombines TRBV27 with TRBJ2-3; D gene uncertain. CDR1 is MNHEY, CDR2 SMNVEV, per germline (reference sequence). The CDR3 length is 14 residues. V was cut by 1 base and J by 4 bases, with 9 bases left in between. The CDR3 DNA sequence: TGTGCCAGCAGTTTATGGGGTTTGGCAGATACGCAGTATTTT. Translated: CASSLWGLADTQYF.

V usage is TRBV18 and J usage is TRBJ1-1, with 7 bases matching TRBD1. Germline V gives CDR1 KGHSH, CDR2 LQKENI. The CDR3 covers 14 residues. V trimming: 5 bases; J trimming: 0 bases; junction bases outside the gene matches: 3. CDR3 sequence reads: CASSGTVVNTEAFF. The DNA of the CDR3 is TGTGCCAGCTCAGGGACAGTAGTGAACACTGAAGCTTTCTTT. Drawing the rest from reference TRBV18 and TRBJ1-1, the complete variable domain is NAGVMQNPRHLVRRRGQEARLRCSPMKGHSHVYWYRQLPEEGLKFMVYLQKENIIDESGMPKERFSAEFPKEGPSILRIQQVVRGDSAAYFCASSGTVVNTEAFFGQGTRLTVV.

V and J are TRBV2 and TRBJ2-5, with D tentatively TRBD2 (5 bases). Between the trimmed V and J ends, which lost 2 bases and 3 bases, there was a span of 10 bases. The CDR3 consists of 14 residues. CDR1 is SNHLY, CDR2 FYNNEI, per germline. For the CDR3, the DNA is TGTGCCAGCAGTGAAATTGGTAGCGAAGAGACCCAGTACTTC. Amino acid sequence: CASSEIGSEETQYF.

This chain joins TRBV30 and TRBJ1-5; tentatively, D is TRBD1 (6 bases). CDR1 is GTSNPN and CDR2 is SVGIG in the germline V gene (reference sequence). Trimming cost V 4 bases and J 2 bases, with 15 bases left between them. This CDR3 is 15 amino acids long. CDR3 in DNA: TGTGCCTGGAACGACCCCAGGGGAGGCAATCAGCCCCAGCATTTT. Its translation is CAWNDPRGGNQPQHF.

This chain uses TRBV20-1 with TRBJ2-7; 7 bases align to TRBD2. CDR1 and CDR2 from the germline V gene are DFQATT and SNEGSKA (reference sequence). The V and J ends lost 3 bases and 3 bases, in that order; junction bases with no gene match: 8. The CDR3 is made up of 14 amino acids. In DNA, the CDR3 is TGCAGTGCTAGTGTTCACGGGACTAACTACGAGCAGTACTTC. Protein: CSASVHGTNYEQYF.

The J gene is TRBJ2-5, the V gene TRBV2; possible D gene TRBD2, 5 bases. The V gene's germline CDR1 is SNHLY and CDR2 FYNNEI. There are 12 residues in the CDR3. V was clipped by 3 bases and J by 4 bases, with 6 bases between them. This CDR3 reads CASSDRGETQYF. CDR3 DNA sequence: TGTGCCAGCAGTGATCGGGGAGAGACCCAGTACTTC. The whole variable domain, filled in from reference TRBV2 and TRBJ2-5, reads EPEVTQTPSHQVTQMGQEVILRCVPISNHLYFYWYRQILGQKVEFLVSFYNNEISEKSEIFDDQFSVERPDGSNFTLKIRSTKLEDSAMYFCASSDRGETQYFGPGTRLLVL.

The V gene is TRBV5-1, the J gene TRBJ1-2; the D gene is possibly TRBD1 (5 bases). From germline, CDR1 is SGHRS and CDR2 YFSETQ. The CDR3 covers 14 residues. Trimming removed 2 bases at V and 4 bases at J, with 12 bases between. The CDR3 region is CASSFGAGRYGYTF. The CDR3 nucleotides read TGCGCCAGCAGCTTCGGGGCAGGCCGCTATGGCTACACCTTC.

V gene TRBV5-6 combines with J gene TRBJ2-7; D is ambiguous. The length of the CDR3 is 14 residues. CDR1 is SGHDT and CDR2 is YYEEEE in the germline V gene. The germline V and J ends were trimmed by 1 base and 0 bases, with 8 bases remaining between them. The CDR3 nucleotides are TGTGCCAGCAGCTTGTACGGGTCCTCCTACGAGCAGTACTTC. Translating it yields CASSLYGSSYEQYF.

J is TRBJ2-7 and V is TRBV19; 7 bases are a match to TRBD1. The CDR3 has 13 amino acids. V lost 6 bases and J lost 4; bases outside the gene matches: 6. Germline V gene data show CDR1 as LNHDA and CDR2 as SQIVND (reference sequence). The CDR3 reads CASSRDRAYEQYF. Here the CDR3 DNA reads TGTGCCAGTAGCAGAGACAGGGCGTACGAGCAGTACTTC.

The V and J genes are TRBV6-1 and TRBJ2-7; D gene unclear. Trimming removed 2 bases from V and 4 bases from J, with 3 bases in between. This CDR3 is 11 amino acids long. Germline lookup yields CDR1 MNHNS and CDR2 SASEGT. The CDR3 spells CASSEQYEQYF. The CDR3 DNA follows: TGTGCCAGCAGTGAACAGTACGAGCAGTACTTC.

This chain joins TRBV5-3 and TRBJ1-2; TRBD1 matches at 9 bases. TRBV5-3 is an ORF, and what it does is uncertain. With 9 bases clipped from V and 8 bases from J, the junction kept 17 bases outside the gene matches. This CDR3 has 15 residues. The CDR3 nucleotides read TGTGCCAATCCAAGGGGGACAGGGCCGAGGAAGGGCTACACCTTC. It codes for CANPRGTGPRKGYTF.

The CDR3 sequence: CASGSPRSGANVLTF. CDR3 sequence (DNA): TGTGCTAGTGGTTCCCCCCGCTCTGGGGCCAACGTCCTGACTTTC. The gene calls are TRBV12-5 and TRBJ2-6; D is undetermined. The CDR3 has 15 residues. V lost 4 bases and J 0 bases, leaving 7 bases between the germline ends. Germline V gene sequence: CDR1 LGHNT, CDR2 FRNRAP.

The V and J genes are TRBV30 and TRBJ2-7; TRBD1 aligns across 7 bases. With 3 bases clipped from V and 4 bases from J, the junction kept 9 bases outside the gene matches. There are 14 residues in the CDR3. Looked up from germline, CDR1 is GTSNPN and CDR2 is SVGIG (reference sequence). CDR3 region: CAWSSDRDRYEQYF. The CDR3 bases are TGTGCCTGGAGCTCTGACAGGGACCGTTACGAGCAGTACTTC. Looking up the rest from reference TRBV30 and TRBJ2-7 gives the full variable domain: SQTIHQWPATLVQPVGSPLSLECTVEGTSNPNLYWYRQAAGRGLQLLFYSVGIGQISSEVPQNLSASRPQDRQFILSSKKLLLSDSGFYLCAWSSDRDRYEQYFGPGTRLTVT.

The chain carries TRBV5-1 and TRBJ2-1; D perhaps matches TRBD1 (5 bases). The V end lost 4 bases, the J end lost 7 bases, and 15 bases lay between the germline ends. Per germline, CDR1 SGHRS and CDR2 YFSETQ. The CDR3 spans 14 residues. The CDR3 DNA sequence: TGCGCCAGCAGCCTCAGCGTATCAGGGAATGAGCAGTTCTTC. As protein: CASSLSVSGNEQFF.

This chain links TRBV19 with TRBJ2-4, with 10 positions matching TRBD1. Germline loops: CDR1 LNHDA, CDR2 SQIVND (reference sequence). The length of the CDR3 is 15 residues. V shed 6 bases, J shed 0 bases, and the junction held 2 bases outside the gene matches. The CDR3 DNA sequence: TGTGCCAGTAGCGACAGGGGGCAAGCCAAAAACATTCAGTACTTC. Translated, it gives CASSDRGQAKNIQYF.